A selection of T cell receptor beta chains follows, all from one sample in a study of cytomegalovirus exposure and HLA in healthy donors. This table comes from immunoSEQ multiplex PCR, and its TCRdb copy is limited to in-frame clones, with some not included. The repertoire consists of 90,000 to 100,000 clones, with around three fifths occurring once and the leading ten covering roughly 5.5%. The sequenced material came from PBMCs. The receptors shown here come from a boy between 10 and 17 years old in good health and CMV-seropositive. Both conserved end residues are part of each CDR3. Fields, in order: clone size, J gene, V gene, D gene, CDR3 protein, CDR3 DNA. D genes are given only for firm matches. Not every row has a clone size; where given, it reads once, few, many or a size class.

abundance: once; j_gene: TRBJ1-3; v_gene: TRBV4-1; d_gene: -; CDR3aa: CASSPEEKSGNTIYF; CDR3nt: TGCGCCAGCAGCCCGGAGGAAAAGTCTGGAAACACCATATATTTT
abundance: -; j_gene: TRBJ1-5; v_gene: TRBV5-1; d_gene: -; CDR3aa: CASSWDTGNNQPQHF; CDR3nt: TGCGCCAGCAGCTGGGACACCGGAAACAATCAGCCCCAGCATTTT
abundance: -; j_gene: TRBJ1-5; v_gene: TRBV10-1; d_gene: TRBD1; CDR3aa: CASSVGTAFNQPQHF; CDR3nt: TGCGCCAGCAGTGTGGGGACAGCTTTCAATCAGCCCCAGCATTTT
abundance: few; j_gene: TRBJ2-1; v_gene: TRBV2; d_gene: TRBD1; CDR3aa: CASSKTFPGQGSYNEQFF; CDR3nt: TGTGCCAGCAGTAAAACCTTTCCGGGACAGGGATCCTACAATGAGCAGTTCTTC
abundance: -; j_gene: TRBJ2-7; v_gene: TRBV14; d_gene: TRBD2; CDR3aa: CASSYSGYEQYF; CDR3nt: TGTGCCAGCAGCTATAGCGGGTACGAGCAGTACTTC
abundance: -; j_gene: TRBJ2-3; v_gene: TRBV6-5; d_gene: -; CDR3aa: CASSYSFGSGINTQYF; CDR3nt: TGTGCCAGCAGTTACTCCTTTGGTAGCGGAATCAATACGCAGTATTTT
abundance: -; j_gene: TRBJ2-2; v_gene: TRBV5-1; d_gene: TRBD1; CDR3aa: CASSGLQGALAGELFF; CDR3nt: TGCGCCAGCAGCGGATTACAGGGGGCCCTCGCCGGGGAGCTGTTTTTT
abundance: -; j_gene: TRBJ1-5; v_gene: TRBV9; d_gene: -; CDR3aa: CASSVGQQNQPQHF; CDR3nt: TGTGCCAGCAGCGTAGGACAGCAGAATCAGCCCCAGCATTTT
abundance: few; j_gene: TRBJ2-1; v_gene: TRBV6-5; d_gene: TRBD1; CDR3aa: CASSTRDSASDEQFF; CDR3nt: TGTGCCAGCAGTACCCGGGACAGCGCGTCAGATGAGCAGTTCTTC
abundance: few; j_gene: TRBJ1-5; v_gene: TRBV6-5; d_gene: -; CDR3aa: CASSLISGQPQHF; CDR3nt: TGTGCCAGCAGTTTGATCTCGGGTCAGCCCCAGCATTTT
abundance: few; j_gene: TRBJ2-7; v_gene: TRBV7-9; d_gene: -; CDR3aa: CASSLVVGLNEQYF; CDR3nt: TGTGCCAGCAGCTTAGTTGTGGGGCTAAACGAGCAGTACTTC
abundance: few; j_gene: TRBJ2-4; v_gene: TRBV5-1; d_gene: -; CDR3aa: CASSLAGTNNIQYF; CDR3nt: TGCGCCAGCAGCTTGGCGGGGACAAACAACATTCAGTACTTC
abundance: -; j_gene: TRBJ1-4; v_gene: TRBV28; d_gene: -; CDR3aa: CASSFISSLGEKLFF; CDR3nt: TGTGCCAGCAGTTTTATTAGTTCCCTCGGTGAAAAACTGTTTTTT
abundance: -; j_gene: TRBJ2-7; v_gene: TRBV30; d_gene: -; CDR3aa: CAWSGWGPTKTSYEQYF; CDR3nt: TGTGCCTGGAGTGGCTGGGGCCCTACCAAAACCTCCTACGAGCAGTACTTC
abundance: few; j_gene: TRBJ2-1; v_gene: TRBV5-1; d_gene: TRBD2; CDR3aa: CASSWVAGVENEQFF; CDR3nt: TGCGCCAGCAGCTGGGTAGCGGGAGTCGAGAATGAGCAGTTCTTC
abundance: -; j_gene: TRBJ2-3; v_gene: TRBV19; d_gene: TRBD2; CDR3aa: CASSRNSGRADTQYF; CDR3nt: TGTGCCAGTAGTCGTAATAGCGGGAGGGCAGATACGCAGTATTTT
abundance: -; j_gene: TRBJ1-2; v_gene: TRBV5-1; d_gene: TRBD1; CDR3aa: CASTIGTGIINPYGYTF; CDR3nt: TGCGCCAGCACAATAGGGACAGGGATTATTAACCCCTATGGCTACACCTTC
abundance: few; j_gene: TRBJ1-5; v_gene: TRBV7-9; d_gene: -; CDR3aa: CASSLSTGDYSNQPQHF; CDR3nt: TGTGCCAGCAGCCTGTCGACGGGGGATTATAGCAATCAGCCCCAGCATTTT
abundance: -; j_gene: TRBJ2-7; v_gene: TRBV30; d_gene: TRBD1; CDR3aa: CAWSGRDSYEQYF; CDR3nt: TGTGCCTGGAGCGGTCGGGACAGCTACGAGCAGTACTTC
abundance: -; j_gene: TRBJ1-2; v_gene: TRBV7-9; d_gene: TRBD1; CDR3aa: CASSSQDRVSYTF; CDR3nt: TGTGCCAGCAGCTCCCAGGACAGGGTGAGCTACACCTTC
abundance: -; j_gene: TRBJ2-1; v_gene: TRBV9; d_gene: TRBD2; CDR3aa: CASSVLAGGAGNEQFF; CDR3nt: TGTGCCAGCAGCGTCCTCGCGGGGGGCGCGGGAAATGAGCAGTTCTTC
abundance: -; j_gene: TRBJ2-1; v_gene: TRBV5-1; d_gene: -; CDR3aa: CASSLGRQPRYNEQFF; CDR3nt: TGCGCCAGCAGCTTGGGTCGGCAGCCGAGGTACAATGAGCAGTTCTTC
abundance: few; j_gene: TRBJ2-7; v_gene: TRBV5-4; d_gene: TRBD2; CDR3aa: CASSLDPAGGRYEQYF; CDR3nt: TGTGCCAGCAGCTTAGACCCAGCGGGGGGCCGGTACGAGCAGTACTTC
abundance: -; j_gene: TRBJ1-6; v_gene: TRBV6-5; d_gene: TRBD1; CDR3aa: CASRTGTGRSPLHF; CDR3nt: TGTGCCAGCAGAACCGGGACAGGGAGATCACCCCTCCACTTT
abundance: -; j_gene: TRBJ2-1; v_gene: TRBV4-3; d_gene: TRBD2; CDR3aa: CASSQDQSRVRPSGRSYNEQFF; CDR3nt: TGCGCCAGCAGCCAAGATCAATCTAGAGTCCGGCCTAGCGGGAGGTCCTACAATGAGCAGTTCTTC
abundance: -; j_gene: TRBJ1-1; v_gene: TRBV5-4; d_gene: TRBD1; CDR3aa: CASSVKSTGVLTEAFF; CDR3nt: TGTGCCAGCAGCGTGAAATCGACAGGGGTTTTAACTGAAGCTTTCTTT
abundance: few; j_gene: TRBJ1-1; v_gene: TRBV6-6; d_gene: TRBD1; CDR3aa: CASSAGGRTEAFF; CDR3nt: TGTGCCAGCAGCGCAGGGGGACGGACTGAAGCTTTCTTT
abundance: -; j_gene: TRBJ1-2; v_gene: TRBV18; d_gene: TRBD1; CDR3aa: CASSLDRVFNYGYTF; CDR3nt: TGTGCCAGCTCACTCGACAGGGTCTTTAACTATGGCTACACCTTC
abundance: -; j_gene: TRBJ2-7; v_gene: TRBV2; d_gene: TRBD2; CDR3aa: CASSGTDLGLAGPSYEQYF; CDR3nt: TGTGCCAGCAGTGGGACAGATTTGGGACTAGCGGGGCCGTCCTACGAGCAGTACTTC
abundance: -; j_gene: TRBJ2-3; v_gene: TRBV5-1; d_gene: -; CDR3aa: CASSLAEGDTQYF; CDR3nt: TGCGCCAGCAGCTTGGCCGAGGGAGATACGCAGTATTTT
abundance: -; j_gene: TRBJ2-2; v_gene: TRBV5-6; d_gene: TRBD2; CDR3aa: CASSSTIVTGLAHTGELFF; CDR3nt: TGTGCCAGCAGCAGTACGATTGTTACGGGACTAGCGCACACCGGGGAGCTGTTTTTT
abundance: -; j_gene: TRBJ1-1; v_gene: TRBV6-6; d_gene: -; CDR3aa: CASSYSRGRTEAFF; CDR3nt: TGTGCCAGCAGTTACTCAAGGGGGAGAACTGAAGCTTTCTTT
abundance: -; j_gene: TRBJ1-4; v_gene: TRBV7-8; d_gene: -; CDR3aa: CASSLARGGLNEKLFF; CDR3nt: TGTGCCAGCAGCTTAGCGCGTGGGGGCCTTAATGAAAAACTGTTTTTT
abundance: few; j_gene: TRBJ2-7; v_gene: TRBV19; d_gene: -; CDR3aa: CASRAGGFDEQYF; CDR3nt: TGTGCCAGTAGAGCCGGCGGGTTCGACGAGCAGTACTTC
abundance: few; j_gene: TRBJ2-7; v_gene: TRBV5-1; d_gene: -; CDR3aa: CASSLQGSYEQYF; CDR3nt: TGCGCCAGCAGCTTGCAGGGCTCCTACGAGCAGTACTTC
abundance: few; j_gene: TRBJ2-3; v_gene: TRBV6-5; d_gene: TRBD1; CDR3aa: CASRRDRRTDTQYF; CDR3nt: TGTGCCAGCAGACGGGACAGACGCACAGATACGCAGTATTTT
abundance: -; j_gene: TRBJ2-5; v_gene: TRBV4-3; d_gene: TRBD2; CDR3aa: CASSQEVPIAGLGAETQYF; CDR3nt: TGCGCCAGCAGCCAAGAGGTTCCAATCGCGGGACTAGGCGCAGAGACCCAGTACTTC
abundance: few; j_gene: TRBJ2-7; v_gene: TRBV18; d_gene: -; CDR3aa: CASSQAGNNYEQYF; CDR3nt: TGTGCCAGCTCCCAGGCGGGCAACAACTACGAGCAGTACTTC
abundance: -; j_gene: TRBJ1-1; v_gene: TRBV14; d_gene: TRBD1; CDR3aa: CASSQVSDRGVDNTEAFF; CDR3nt: TGTGCCAGCAGCCAAGTTTCCGACAGGGGCGTTGATAACACTGAAGCTTTCTTT
abundance: -; j_gene: TRBJ2-7; v_gene: TRBV4-3; d_gene: -; CDR3aa: CASSQGQGGEQYF; CDR3nt: TGCGCCAGCAGCCAAGGGCAGGGCGGAGAGCAGTACTTC
abundance: -; j_gene: TRBJ2-1; v_gene: TRBV2; d_gene: -; CDR3aa: CATENRENEYNEQFF; CDR3nt: TGTGCCACGGAAAACCGGGAGAATGAATACAATGAGCAGTTCTTC
abundance: few; j_gene: TRBJ2-1; v_gene: TRBV2; d_gene: -; CDR3aa: CASSESYNEQFF; CDR3nt: TGTGCCAGCAGCGAGTCCTACAATGAGCAGTTCTTC
abundance: -; j_gene: TRBJ2-7; v_gene: TRBV6-5; d_gene: TRBD2; CDR3aa: CASRTGLAGGYEQYF; CDR3nt: TGTGCCAGCAGGACCGGACTAGCGGGGGGCTACGAGCAGTACTTC
abundance: -; j_gene: TRBJ1-2; v_gene: TRBV4-2; d_gene: -; CDR3aa: CASSQDYRGALVTGGYTF; CDR3nt: TGTGCCAGCAGCCAAGATTATCGGGGGGCTTTGGTAACGGGGGGCTACACCTTC
abundance: -; j_gene: TRBJ1-6; v_gene: TRBV5-4; d_gene: TRBD1; CDR3aa: CASSSSGGAPYNSPLHF; CDR3nt: TGTGCCAGCAGCTCCTCAGGGGGTGCACCCTATAATTCACCCCTCCACTTT
abundance: -; j_gene: TRBJ1-2; v_gene: TRBV7-9; d_gene: -; CDR3aa: CASSSVNRIYGYTF; CDR3nt: TGTGCCAGCAGCTCGGTAAACAGGATTTATGGCTACACCTTC
abundance: -; j_gene: TRBJ2-1; v_gene: TRBV4-1; d_gene: -; CDR3aa: CASSQASGGQNNEQFF; CDR3nt: TGCGCCAGCAGCCAAGCTTCCGGGGGACAGAACAATGAGCAGTTCTTC
abundance: -; j_gene: TRBJ2-4; v_gene: TRBV29-1; d_gene: TRBD1; CDR3aa: CSVGDRVLNIQYF; CDR3nt: TGCAGCGTTGGAGACAGGGTATTAAACATTCAGTACTTC
abundance: few; j_gene: TRBJ2-7; v_gene: TRBV5-1; d_gene: -; CDR3aa: CASSLGIFYEQYF; CDR3nt: TGCGCCAGCAGCTTGGGTATATTTTACGAGCAGTACTTC
abundance: -; j_gene: TRBJ1-5; v_gene: TRBV30; d_gene: -; CDR3aa: CAWSDGRALGQPQHF; CDR3nt: TGTGCCTGGAGTGATGGCAGGGCCCTAGGTCAGCCCCAGCATTTT
abundance: few; j_gene: TRBJ1-6; v_gene: TRBV30; d_gene: -; CDR3aa: CAWSVTGSPLHF; CDR3nt: TGTGCCTGGAGTGTAACGGGTTCCCCCCTCCACTTT
abundance: -; j_gene: TRBJ1-1; v_gene: TRBV2; d_gene: -; CDR3aa: CASRRQANTEAFF; CDR3nt: TGTGCCAGCAGGCGACAAGCGAACACTGAAGCTTTCTTT
abundance: -; j_gene: TRBJ2-7; v_gene: TRBV27; d_gene: TRBD2; CDR3aa: CASSLYPAGVEQYF; CDR3nt: TGTGCCAGCAGTTTATACCCAGCGGGAGTCGAGCAGTACTTC
abundance: -; j_gene: TRBJ2-2; v_gene: TRBV6-1; d_gene: -; CDR3aa: CASRYVGTGELFF; CDR3nt: TGTGCCAGCAGATACGTCGGTACCGGGGAGCTGTTTTTT
abundance: -; j_gene: TRBJ2-2; v_gene: TRBV29-1; d_gene: -; CDR3aa: CSVEDGGVETGELFF; CDR3nt: TGCAGCGTTGAGGACGGCGGGGTAGAAACCGGGGAGCTGTTTTTT
abundance: -; j_gene: TRBJ2-5; v_gene: TRBV6-5; d_gene: TRBD1; CDR3aa: CASSYRDRGKTQYF; CDR3nt: TGTGCCAGCAGTTACCGAGACAGGGGCAAGACCCAGTACTTC
abundance: -; j_gene: TRBJ2-5; v_gene: TRBV29-1; d_gene: -; CDR3aa: CSVSSRLIAETQYF; CDR3nt: TGCAGCGTGTCTTCCCGCTTAATCGCGGAGACCCAGTACTTC